A few counts support the clone carrying this T cell receptor (beta chain). Antigen unknown. Original handling: A clonotype over 5% of the repertoire counted as a possible leukemic clone, under 75 overall. The repertoire was sequenced with immunoSEQ multiplex PCR; TCRdb's copy has only in-frame clones and lacks some. The V and J calls and the clone size are those of that table, but D and trimming were determined from the DNA. The data show roughly 6,700 clones, around 70% seen once. The sample is drawn from a study of STAT5B mutations in CD4+ large granular lymphocyte leukemia. Whole-study context: Anti-CD4 microbead selection came after CD8+ cell depletion in cryopreserved samples. Broader study findings: Compared with healthy controls (2/35), patient top clones favored TRBV06 (8/27). No patients shared main leukemic clonotypes, though about 24% appeared at low frequency elsewhere.

CDR1 is GTSNPN and CDR2 is SVGIG in the germline V gene (reference sequence). Trimming pared 2 bases from V and 5 bases from J, leaving 13 bases between. The CDR3 totals 15 residues. Sequencing was performed on PBMCs. V usage is TRBV30 and J usage is TRBJ1-6; TRBD1 might be the D (5 bases). The clonotype was recovered from a woman aged 70 to 79 with CD4+ T-cell large granular lymphocyte leukemia. CDR3 nucleotides: TGTGCCTGGAGTCTCGCGCAGGGAAATAATTCACCCCTCCACTTT. Translated, it gives CAWSLAQGNNSPLHF.